The 22 T cell receptor beta chains presented below share a single source sample, sequenced in a study of T cells after yellow fever vaccination. TCRdb itself ran the 5' RACE reads through MiXCR, one entry per CDR3 protein. The sample gives 450,000 to 650,000 distinct CDR3 sequences, roughly a fifth of which show up once; about a sixth is in the top ten. The material sequenced was PBMCs, taken roughly 20 days after the first yellow fever vaccination. Receptors originate from a young man who received the YFV17D yellow fever vaccine.

This clonotype was counted many times. The chain carries TRBV5-1 and TRBJ2-1; D remains ambiguous. Germline CDR1 and CDR2: SGHRS and YFSETQ. With 2 bases removed from V and 4 bases from J, the gap between germline ends came to 13 bases. The CDR3 has 15 amino acids. CDR3 bases: TGCGCCAGCAGCTTTGGACCCGAAGGGTACAATGAGCAGTTCTTC. It yields the protein CASSFGPEGYNEQFF.

This clonotype was seen a handful of times. The chain carries TRBV4-2 and TRBJ2-1; 10 bases align to TRBD2. The CDR3 runs to 16 residues. The V segment lost 0 bases and the J segment 8 bases; nucleotides outside the gene matches: 7. The germline V gene encodes CDR1 LGHNA and CDR2 YNFKEQ. The CDR3 sequence is CASSQDLERGGHEQFF. The CDR3 DNA reads TGTGCCAGCAGCCAAGATCTCGAGCGGGGGGGGCATGAGCAGTTCTTC.

This clonotype has only a few counts. The chain has TRBV6-1 and TRBJ1-6; 7 bases agree with TRBD1. Germline CDR1 is MNHNS and CDR2 is SASEGT. The CDR3 extends over 15 amino acids. V trimming: 6 bases; J trimming: 7 bases; junction bases outside the gene matches: 9. The CDR3 DNA reads TGTGCCAGCAGCCTTCCCGGGACAGCCAATTCACCCCTCCACTTT. It is translated as CASSLPGTANSPLHF.

Only a few counts were recorded for this clonotype. The chain has TRBV2 and TRBJ2-1; D unclear. Between the trimmed V and J ends, which lost 2 bases and 8 bases, there was a span of 4 bases. Germline loops: CDR1 SNHLY, CDR2 FYNNEI. CDR3 length equals 11 residues. CDR3 DNA sequence: TGTGCCAGCAGTGAATTCGATGAGCAGTTCTTC. Protein product: CASSEFDEQFF. The variable domain in full, with the rest retrieved from reference TRBV2 and TRBJ2-1, is EPEVTQTPSHQVTQMGQEVILRCVPISNHLYFYWYRQILGQKVEFLVSFYNNEISEKSEIFDDQFSVERPDGSNFTLKIRSTKLEDSAMYFCASSEFDEQFFGPGTRLTVL.

This clonotype was seen a handful of times. The V gene is TRBV23-1, the J gene TRBJ2-5, with no clear D. TRBV23-1 is recorded as an ORF, its role being uncertain. This CDR3 comprises 17 residues. V lost 2 bases, J lost 5 bases, and 21 bases lay in between. The CDR3 is CASSQSRSDVVLETQYF. The CDR3, as DNA: TGCGCCAGCAGTCAAAGCAGGTCCGATGTTGTTTTGGAGACCCAGTACTTC.

The V call is TRBV28, the J call TRBJ1-5; D uncertain. Per germline, CDR1 MDHEN and CDR2 SYDVKM. CDR3 length: 14 residues. V lost 7 bases to trimming and J lost 6 bases, with 16 bases between them. The CDR3 DNA reads as TGTGCCAGCACTCTGGAAGTAACCAGTCAGCCCCAGCATTTT. The encoded protein is CASTLEVTSQPQHF.

At least ten counts were recorded for this clonotype. This chain connects TRBV11-2 to TRBJ2-3; 11 bases match TRBD2. The germline V gene encodes CDR1 SGHAT and CDR2 FQNNGV. This CDR3 contains 19 residues. V lost 5 bases and J lost 2; bases outside the gene matches: 15. CDR3 sequence reads: CASSPGWASGGSFTDTQYF. The CDR3 bases are TGTGCCAGCAGCCCCGGGTGGGCTAGCGGGGGGTCCTTCACAGATACGCAGTATTTT.

A few counts support this clonotype. The chain carries TRBV7-8 and TRBJ1-6, with D perhaps TRBD1 (6 bases). The germline V and J ends were trimmed by 2 bases and 5 bases, with 10 bases remaining between them. Per the germline V gene, CDR1 is SGHVS and CDR2 is FQNEAQ. This CDR3 spans 15 amino acids. The CDR3 is CASSLQGRNNSPLHF. DNA of the CDR3: TGTGCCAGCAGCTTACAGGGGAGAAATAATTCACCCCTCCACTTT.

J is TRBJ2-1 and V is TRBV7-9; possibly TRBD2 for D (5 bases). The germline V gene has CDR1 SEHNR and CDR2 FQNEAQ (reference sequence). The ends were cut back, 8 bases at V and 7 bases at J, with 12 bases in the middle. This CDR3 spans 12 amino acids. CDR3 nucleotide sequence: TGTGCCAGCTCTGGACTGCAAAATGAGCAGTTCTTC. Translated: CASSGLQNEQFF.

This clonotype was counted many times. The V call is TRBV11-2, the J call TRBJ2-3, with 9 positions matching TRBD2. Looked up from germline, CDR1 is SGHAT and CDR2 is FQNNGV. The J segment lost 1 base and the V segment lost 4 bases, leaving 12 bases of the junction unmatched. The CDR3 runs to 18 residues. In nucleotides, the CDR3 is TGTGCCAGCAGCTCCCCCTCTGTATTAGCGGGGGGCACAGATACGCAGTATTTT. Translated: CASSSPSVLAGGTDTQYF. Filled out from reference TRBV11-2 and TRBJ2-3, the complete variable domain reads EAGVAQSPRYKIIEKRQSVAFWCNPISGHATLYWYQQILGQGPKLLIQFQNNGVVDDSQLPKDRFSAERLKGVDSTLKIQPAKLEDSAVYLCASSSPSVLAGGTDTQYFGPGTRLTVL.

The genes are TRBV2 and TRBJ2-3; D is perhaps TRBD1 or TRBD2 (7 bases each). Germline CDR1 and CDR2: SNHLY and FYNNEI. The V end was cut by 6 bases, the J end by 5 bases, with 21 bases between. This CDR3 contains 16 residues. The CDR3 loop reads CASRTGWGGSGDTQYF. As DNA, the CDR3 is TGTGCCAGCAGGACAGGGTGGGGGGGCTCGGGAGATACGCAGTATTTT.

This clonotype was counted between two and nine times. The chain uses TRBV5-1 and TRBJ1-2; 10 positions agree with TRBD1. Germline V CDR1 and CDR2: SGHRS, YFSETQ. This CDR3 region has 15 residues. V lost 4 bases and J lost 2; bases outside the gene matches: 5. The CDR3 coding sequence is TGCGCCAGCAGCAGAGACAGGGGGCAGAACTATGGCTACACCTTC. Its translation is CASSRDRGQNYGYTF. The whole variable domain, remainder taken from reference TRBV5-1 and TRBJ1-2, is KAGVTQTPRYLIKTRGQQVTLSCSPISGHRSVSWYQQTPGQGLQFLFEYFSETQRNKGNFPGRFSGRQFSNSRSEMNVSTLELGDSALYLCASSRDRGQNYGYTFGSGTRLTVV.

V is TRBV7-2 and J is TRBJ1-1; 7 nucleotides line up with TRBD1. The CDR3 totals 14 residues. Germline V CDR1 and CDR2: SGHTA, FQGNSA. The ends lost 5 bases at V and 5 bases at J; junction bases unmatched: 8. The CDR3 loop reads CASSPKGARTEAFF. CDR3 nucleotides: TGTGCCAGCAGCCCCAAGGGGGCACGTACTGAAGCTTTCTTT.

The chain links TRBV12-3 or TRBV12-4 to TRBJ1-2; D is uncertain. V shed 7 bases and J shed 5 bases, with 20 bases lying between them. The CDR3 totals 15 residues. The CDR3 loop is CASTKPPAGIYGYTF. CDR3 bases: TGTGCCAGCACCAAACCACCAGCCGGGATATATGGCTACACCTTC.

The chain couples TRBV6-5 to TRBJ2-3, with 7 bases matching TRBD2. Germline loops: CDR1 MNHEY, CDR2 SVGAGI. V was pared by 0 bases and J by 2 bases, with 5 bases of the junction left unmatched. The CDR3 covers 16 residues. CDR3 sequence reads: CASSYSAGGYTDTQYF. In nucleotides, the CDR3 is TGTGCCAGCAGTTACTCTGCCGGGGGGTACACAGATACGCAGTATTTT.

This clonotype has ten or more counts. This chain joins TRBV7-6 and TRBJ1-2, with 7 bases fitting TRBD1. The V gene's germline CDR1 is SGHVS and CDR2 FNYEAQ. This CDR3 has 16 amino acids. Unmatched junction bases numbered 11, after V lost 4 bases and J lost 3 bases. In DNA, the CDR3 is TGTGCCAGCAGCTCCCCCCCTGGCCAGGGGGACTATGGCTACACCTTC. It encodes CASSSPPGQGDYGYTF.

The J gene is TRBJ1-5, the V gene TRBV5-6, with TRBD1 as a possible D gene (5 bases). CDR3 length equals 16 residues. Germline CDR1 SGHDT, CDR2 YYEEEE. The V gene lost 4 bases and the J gene lost 1 base, with 15 bases spanning the gap. The CDR3 spells CASSTQEVGSNQPQHF. DNA for the CDR3: TGTGCCAGCAGCACACAGGAAGTCGGGAGCAATCAGCCCCAGCATTTT.

This clonotype was seen many times. The chain is built from TRBV2 and TRBJ1-1; D might be TRBD1 (6 bases). The CDR3 consists of 14 residues. Germline CDR1 and CDR2: SNHLY and FYNNEI. V gave up 6 bases and J gave up 1 base, with 12 bases separating them. DNA for the CDR3: TGTGCCAGCAGCAAACAGGGCGAGAACACTGAAGCTTTCTTT. This sequence encodes CASSKQGENTEAFF. The full variable domain, completed using reference TRBV2 and TRBJ1-1, is EPEVTQTPSHQVTQMGQEVILRCVPISNHLYFYWYRQILGQKVEFLVSFYNNEISEKSEIFDDQFSVERPDGSNFTLKIRSTKLEDSAMYFCASSKQGENTEAFFGQGTRLTVV.

The chain is built from TRBV29-1 and TRBJ2-3; D uncertain. Germline V gene sequence: CDR1 SQVTM, CDR2 ANQGSEA. The CDR3 is made up of 13 amino acids. Trimming took 4 bases from V and 0 from J, leaving 8 bases between them. This CDR3 is CSVVTDSTDTQYF. Written as DNA, the CDR3 is TGCAGCGTTGTCACGGATAGCACAGATACGCAGTATTTT.

The chain employs TRBV7-8 and TRBJ1-1; D gene ambiguous. V was cut by 7 bases and J by 2 bases, with 14 bases left in between. From germline, CDR1 is SGHVS and CDR2 FQNEAQ. CDR3 length equals 14 residues. For the CDR3, the DNA is TGTGCCAGCAAGCATTCGGCGGCCAACACTGAAGCTTTCTTT. It encodes CASKHSAANTEAFF.

This clonotype has just a few counts. The CDR3 DNA sequence: TGTGCCAGCAGCACCAGACTGGGCGGGGCCAACGTCCTGACTTTC. Protein product: CASSTRLGGANVLTF. This chain connects TRBV7-9 to TRBJ2-6; D unclear. CDR3 length: 15 amino acids. V dropped 5 bases and J dropped 4 bases, with 12 bases sitting between them. Germline CDR1 SEHNR, CDR2 FQNEAQ (reference sequence).

The chain uses TRBV19 and TRBJ2-3, with unresolved D. Germline V CDR1 and CDR2: LNHDA, SQIVND (reference sequence). This CDR3 is built from 13 residues. Trimming took 6 bases from V and 1 from J, leaving 8 bases between them. CDR3 sequence reads: CASSQVRTDTQYF. The CDR3 nucleotides read TGTGCCAGTAGCCAGGTTCGCACAGATACGCAGTATTTT.